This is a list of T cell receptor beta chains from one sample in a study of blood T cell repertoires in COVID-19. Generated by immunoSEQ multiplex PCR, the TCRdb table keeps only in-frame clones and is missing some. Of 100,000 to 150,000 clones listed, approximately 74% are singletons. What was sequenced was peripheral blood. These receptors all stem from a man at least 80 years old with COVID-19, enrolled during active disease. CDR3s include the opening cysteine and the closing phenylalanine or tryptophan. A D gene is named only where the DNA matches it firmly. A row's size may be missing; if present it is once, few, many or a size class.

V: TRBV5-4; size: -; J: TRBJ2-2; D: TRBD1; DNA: TGTGCCAGCAGCATAGGGGGCGCAGTCAACGGGGAGCTGTTTTTT; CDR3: CASSIGGAVNGELFF
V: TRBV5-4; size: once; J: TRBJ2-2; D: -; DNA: TGTGCCAGCAGCCTGAGGAGGACCGGGGAGCTGTTTTTT; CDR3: CASSLRRTGELFF
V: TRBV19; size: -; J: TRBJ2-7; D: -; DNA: TGTGCCAGTAGAGGACCTGCGGGGGAGCAGTACTTC; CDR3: CASRGPAGEQYF
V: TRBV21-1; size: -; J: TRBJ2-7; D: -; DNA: TGTGCCAGCAGCGACAGGGGGCACTCCTACGAGCAGTACTTC; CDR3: CASSDRGHSYEQYF
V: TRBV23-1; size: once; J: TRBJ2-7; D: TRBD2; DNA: TGCGCCAGCAGTCAATCGATGATGCCGATCAGGGGGGTGCTAGCGGGAGGCGAGCAGTACTTC; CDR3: CASSQSMMPIRGVLAGGEQYF
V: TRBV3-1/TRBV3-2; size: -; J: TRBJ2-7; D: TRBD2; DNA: TGTGCCAGCAGCCTTAGGCCTAGCGGGTTAAGCTCCTACGAGCAGTACTTC; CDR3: CASSLRPSGLSSYEQYF
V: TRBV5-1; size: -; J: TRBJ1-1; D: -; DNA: TGCGCCAGCAGCCCGACTTTGAACACTGAAGCTTTCTTT; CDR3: CASSPTLNTEAFF
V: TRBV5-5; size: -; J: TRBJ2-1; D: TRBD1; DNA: TGTGCCAGCAGCGCCGGACAGGTTAGCTCCTACAATGAGCAGTTCTTC; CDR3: CASSAGQVSSYNEQFF
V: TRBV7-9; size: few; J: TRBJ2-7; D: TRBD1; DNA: TGTGCCAGCAGCTTGGGTTCAGGGGGCGGTTCCTACGAGCAGTACTTC; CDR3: CASSLGSGGGSYEQYF
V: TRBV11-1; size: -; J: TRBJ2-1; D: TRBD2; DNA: TGTGCCAGCAGCTTAATCGGGGGGACCTACAATGAGCAGTTCTTC; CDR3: CASSLIGGTYNEQFF
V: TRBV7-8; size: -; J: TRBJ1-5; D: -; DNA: TGTGCCAGCAGCTTAGTAGGGGTGGGCAATCAGCCCCAGCATTTT; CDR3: CASSLVGVGNQPQHF
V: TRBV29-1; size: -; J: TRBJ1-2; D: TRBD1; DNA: TGCAGCGTTGAGGAGCTCGGGACAGGTCTTAACTATGGCTACACCTTC; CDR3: CSVEELGTGLNYGYTF
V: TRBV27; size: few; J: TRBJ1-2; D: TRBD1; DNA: TGTGCCAGCAGTCTACGACAGGGGGCCGGGTATGGCTACACCTTC; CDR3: CASSLRQGAGYGYTF
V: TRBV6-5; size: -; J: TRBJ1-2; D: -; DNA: TGTGCCGCAAAGAAACAGGGTATCTATGGCTACACCTTC; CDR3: CAAKKQGIYGYTF
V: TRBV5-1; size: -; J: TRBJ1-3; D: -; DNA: TGCGCCAGCAGTTCCGGACCACAGGGAGGGACGAACACCATATATTTT; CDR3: CASSSGPQGGTNTIYF
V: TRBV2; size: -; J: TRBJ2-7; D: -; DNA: TGTGCCAGCAGTTTCAGGCCCTACGAGCAGTACTTC; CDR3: CASSFRPYEQYF
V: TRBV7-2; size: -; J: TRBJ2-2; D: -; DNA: TGTGCCAGCAGCTTAGGGGCAGGGGTCACCGGGGAGCTGTTTTTT; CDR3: CASSLGAGVTGELFF
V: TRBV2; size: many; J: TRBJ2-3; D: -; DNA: TGTGCCAGCAGTCTTTTCCGGGACAGGGTTCTAGCGGGAGCCGGAGATACGCAGTATTTT; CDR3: CASSLFRDRVLAGAGDTQYF
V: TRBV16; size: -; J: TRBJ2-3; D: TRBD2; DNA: TGTGCCAGCAGCCAATTAAACCTAGCGGGCGCTCGAGGAAGGACGCAGTATTTT; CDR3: CASSQLNLAGARGRTQYF
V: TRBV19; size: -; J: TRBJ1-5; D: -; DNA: TGTGCCAGTAATCACCGGTTGGTAGGCAATCAGCCCCAGCATTTT; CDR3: CASNHRLVGNQPQHF
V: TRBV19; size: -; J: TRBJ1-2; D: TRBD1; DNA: TGTGCCAGTAGTCGCGGGACAGGACTCTATGGCTACACCTTC; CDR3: CASSRGTGLYGYTF
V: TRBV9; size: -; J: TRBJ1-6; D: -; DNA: TGTGCCAGCAGCGCGACCTCGCGGTATAATTCACCCCTCCACTTT; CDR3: CASSATSRYNSPLHF
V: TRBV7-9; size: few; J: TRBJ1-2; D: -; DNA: TGTGCCAGCAGCCCAGGGGACTATGGCTACACCTTC; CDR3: CASSPGDYGYTF
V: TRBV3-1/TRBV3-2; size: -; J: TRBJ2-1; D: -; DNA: TGTGCCAGCAGCCAAGCGGACACCGAGCAGTTCTTC; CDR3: CASSQADTEQFF
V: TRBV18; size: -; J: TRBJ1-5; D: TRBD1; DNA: TGTGCCAGCTCACCGGGGACAGGCGGCAATCAGCCCCAGCATTTT; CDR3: CASSPGTGGNQPQHF
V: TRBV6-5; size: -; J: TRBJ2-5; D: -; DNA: TGTGCCAGCAGTTACTCGACAGTAACCTCCCAAGAGACCCAGTACTTC; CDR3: CASSYSTVTSQETQYF
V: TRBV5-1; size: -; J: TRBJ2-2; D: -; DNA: TGCGCCAGCAGCTCGGCAGGGCCCGGGGAGCTGTTTTTT; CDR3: CASSSAGPGELFF
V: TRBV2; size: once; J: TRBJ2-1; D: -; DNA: TGTGCCAGCAGTGTGTCCGCCTACAATGAGCAGTTCTTC; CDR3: CASSVSAYNEQFF
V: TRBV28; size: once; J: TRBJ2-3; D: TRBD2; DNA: TGTGCCAGCAGTTTACCAGCGGGAGGGCCAGCGGGGGGCACAGATACGCAGTATTTT; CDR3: CASSLPAGGPAGGTDTQYF
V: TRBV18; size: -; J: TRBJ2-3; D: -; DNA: TGTGCCAGCTCACCACGTGGGAGTACGACAGATACGCAGTATTTT; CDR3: CASSPRGSTTDTQYF
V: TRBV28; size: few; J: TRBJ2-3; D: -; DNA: TGTGCCAGCAGTTCATCAGGGCCAGATACGCAGTATTTT; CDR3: CASSSSGPDTQYF
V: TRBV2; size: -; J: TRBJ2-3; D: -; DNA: TGTGCCAGCAGTGAAGCGATGTACAGGCACACAGATACGCAGTATTTT; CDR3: CASSEAMYRHTDTQYF
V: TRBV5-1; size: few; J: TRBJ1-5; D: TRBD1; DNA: TGCGCCAGCAGCTGGACAGGGGGCGCGCAGCCCCAGCATTTT; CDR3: CASSWTGGAQPQHF
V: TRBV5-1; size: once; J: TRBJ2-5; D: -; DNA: TGCGCCAGCAGTGGGGACACATCGGAGACCCAGTACTTC; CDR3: CASSGDTSETQYF
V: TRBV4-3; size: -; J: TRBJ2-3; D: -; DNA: TGCGCCAGCAGCCCAAGCCCCGGACTCTCCGGGGATACGCAGTATTTT; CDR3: CASSPSPGLSGDTQYF
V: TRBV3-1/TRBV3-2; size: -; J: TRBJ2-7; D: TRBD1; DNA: TGTGCCAGCAGCCAAGGACAGGGGGTCTACGAGCAGTACTTC; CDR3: CASSQGQGVYEQYF
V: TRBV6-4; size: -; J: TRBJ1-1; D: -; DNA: TGTGCCAGCAGTCGGGAGGGGAACACTGAAGCTTTCTTT; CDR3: CASSREGNTEAFF
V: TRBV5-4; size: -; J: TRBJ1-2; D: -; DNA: TGTGCCAGCAGCCCGGGACTAGTAAAGGGTTATGGCTACACCTTC; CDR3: CASSPGLVKGYGYTF
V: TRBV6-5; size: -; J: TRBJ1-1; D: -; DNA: TGTGCCAGCAGTCGGGACTTTCTTAATCGGGTCGCTTTCTTT; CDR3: CASSRDFLNRVAFF
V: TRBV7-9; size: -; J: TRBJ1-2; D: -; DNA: TGTGCCAGCAGCAAACAGGGCGGCTATGGCTACACCTTC; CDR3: CASSKQGGYGYTF
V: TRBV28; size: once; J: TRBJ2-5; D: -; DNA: TGTGCCAGCAGTTTGGCTTTCCAAGAGACCCAGTACTTC; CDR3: CASSLAFQETQYF
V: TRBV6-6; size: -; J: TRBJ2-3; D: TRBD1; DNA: TGTGCCAGCAGGGGGACAGGGACACGCACAGATACGCAGTATTTT; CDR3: CASRGTGTRTDTQYF
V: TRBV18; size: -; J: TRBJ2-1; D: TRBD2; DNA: TGTGCCAGCTCACTGGGAGCGGGAGGGCTTGGCAATGAGCAGTTCTTC; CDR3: CASSLGAGGLGNEQFF
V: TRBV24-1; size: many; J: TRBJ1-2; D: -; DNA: TGTGCCACCAGTGATATAGGACAGAACTATGGCTACACCTTC; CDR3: CATSDIGQNYGYTF
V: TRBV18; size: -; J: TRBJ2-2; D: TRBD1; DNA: TGTGCCAGCTCACCGGGACAGGGGGGCACCGGGGAGCTGTTTTTT; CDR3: CASSPGQGGTGELFF
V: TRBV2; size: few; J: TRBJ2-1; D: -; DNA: TGTGCCAGCGCCTTGGGGGGAGCGACTGGCTCCTACAATGAGCAGTTCTTC; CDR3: CASALGGATGSYNEQFF
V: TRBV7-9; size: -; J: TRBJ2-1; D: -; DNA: TGTGCCAGCAACCCTAGGAATGAGCAGTTCTTC; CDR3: CASNPRNEQFF